The 20 T cell receptor beta chains given below trace back to one sample, sequenced in a study of shared clonotypes between healthy human individuals. Method: immunoSEQ multiplex PCR; TCRdb's copy keeps in-frame clones and lacks some. The sample yields about 520,000 clones, roughly 80% seen once. The sequenced sample consisted of PBMCs. The source of these receptors is a woman in her 40s in good health. Some clones in this sample may be carry-over from other donors' samples.

Worth noting for this clone: This likely came from a read error, as a far larger clone is one base away. The rearrangement joins TRBV10-3 to TRBJ1-1, with TRBD1 as a possible D gene (6 bases). The CDR3 contains 15 residues. Germline V lookup: CDR1 ENHRY, CDR2 SYGVKD. Trimming cost V 2 bases and J 5 bases, with 15 bases left between them. CDR3 nucleotide sequence: TGTGCCATCAGTGAGCCAATACAGGGAGGGACTGAAGCTTTCTTT. Translation gives CAISEPIQGGTEAFF.

This chain links TRBV28 with TRBJ2-7; 8 bases align to TRBD1. The V and J ends lost 5 bases and 2 bases, in that order; junction bases with no gene match: 11. The CDR3 totals 16 residues. Per germline, CDR1 MDHEN and CDR2 SYDVKM. CDR3 coding DNA: TGTGCCAGCAGTCCCACCCGGACAGGGTTCACCTACGAGCAGTACTTC. It yields the protein CASSPTRTGFTYEQYF.

The chain has TRBV2 and TRBJ2-1; TRBD2 agrees at 12 bases. CDR3 length: 14 amino acids. V lost 5 bases to trimming and J lost 5 bases; unmatched junction nucleotides: 1. CDR1 and CDR2 (germline): SNHLY, FYNNEI. CDR3 amino acids: CASSRLAGDNEQFF. DNA of the CDR3: TGTGCCAGCAGTCGACTAGCGGGAGACAATGAGCAGTTCTTC. Variable domain in full (rest from reference TRBV2 and TRBJ2-1): EPEVTQTPSHQVTQMGQEVILRCVPISNHLYFYWYRQILGQKVEFLVSFYNNEISEKSEIFDDQFSVERPDGSNFTLKIRSTKLEDSAMYFCASSRLAGDNEQFFGPGTRLTVL.

V is TRBV7-9 and J is TRBJ2-1; 8 bases align to TRBD1. Germline V gene sequence: CDR1 SEHNR, CDR2 FQNEAQ (reference sequence). This CDR3 contains 16 residues. After removal of 5 bases from V and 5 bases from J, the junction contained 11 bases not matched to a gene. The DNA of the CDR3 is TGTGCCAGCAGCCAGGGGGCGGGAAGGTTGGACAATGAGCAGTTCTTC. Translation gives CASSQGAGRLDNEQFF.

This clone was recorded once. This chain uses TRBV11-3 with TRBJ2-6; 7 bases line up with TRBD1. The V and J ends lost 5 bases and 0 bases, in that order; junction bases with no gene match: 7. The CDR3 sequence is 17 residues long. Germline V gives CDR1 SGHNT, CDR2 YENEEA. The DNA of the CDR3 is TGTGCCAGCAGCACCGGGACAGCCCACTCTGGGGCCAACGTCCTGACTTTC. It yields the protein CASSTGTAHSGANVLTF. Filled out from reference TRBV11-3 and TRBJ2-6, the complete variable domain reads EAGVVQSPRYKIIEKKQPVAFWCNPISGHNTLYWYLQNLGQGPELLIRYENEEAVDDSQLPKDRFSAERLKGVDSTLKIQPAELGDSAVYLCASSTGTAHSGANVLTFGAGSRLTVL.

This clone was recorded once. This likely came from a read error, as a far larger clone is one base away. As DNA, the CDR3 is TGTGCCAGCAGCTTAACGGGAGCCCAAGAGACCCGGTACTTC. This gives the protein CASSLTGAQETRYF. The gene calls are TRBV7-3 and TRBJ2-5; tentatively, D is TRBD2 (5 bases). Germline CDR1 reads SGHTA; CDR2 reads FQGTGA. The CDR3 runs to 14 residues.

The chain uses TRBV11-1 and TRBJ2-7, with D possibly matching TRBD1 (5 bases). The CDR3 sequence is 16 residues long. Trimming pared 1 base from V and 5 bases from J, leaving 18 bases between. Germline V CDR1 and CDR2: SGHAT, FQDESV (reference sequence). The CDR3 spells CASSLGLGHGEDEQYF. The DNA for the CDR3 is TGTGCCAGCAGCTTAGGCCTAGGACATGGCGAGGACGAGCAGTACTTC.

This clone appeared a few times. The sample has other DNA sequences that encode this CDR3 too. The chain recombines TRBV6-5 with TRBJ2-7, with 8 bases lining up with TRBD2. There are 14 residues in the CDR3. The V and J ends lost 5 bases and 2 bases, in that order; junction bases with no gene match: 5. Germline V gives CDR1 MNHEY, CDR2 SVGAGI. The CDR3 loop is CASSLLAVPYEQYF. CDR3 in DNA: TGTGCCAGCAGTCTACTAGCGGTTCCCTACGAGCAGTACTTC.

The J gene is TRBJ2-3, the V gene TRBV7-8, with D tentatively TRBD1 or TRBD2 (5 bases each). Deletions cut 1 base from V and 3 bases from J, with 20 bases between. The germline gives CDR1 SGHVS, CDR2 FQNEAQ. This CDR3 has 18 residues. CDR3 sequence (DNA): TGTGCCAGCAGCTTAGTAGTTCTAGCCGGGACCCAAACAGATACGCAGTATTTT. Amino acid sequence: CASSLVVLAGTQTDTQYF.

About this clone: A far larger clone is only one base removed, so a read error is likely. The rearrangement uses TRBV30 and TRBJ1-1; no firm D call. The V gene's germline CDR1 is GTSNPN and CDR2 SVGIG (reference sequence). The CDR3 contains 18 residues. Trimming took off 2 bases at V and 1 base at J, with 23 bases between the two ends. The CDR3 sequence: CAWSPFSLGGLGNTEAFF. CDR3 DNA: TGTGCCTGGAGTCCCTTCAGCTTGGGTGGGTTAGGGAACACTGAAGCTTTCTTT.

The chain employs TRBV28 and TRBJ1-2; 9 nucleotides align to TRBD1. V was pared by 8 bases and J by 8 bases, with 9 bases of the junction left unmatched. Germline V lookup: CDR1 MDHEN, CDR2 SYDVKM. CDR3 length: 13 amino acids. Written as DNA, the CDR3 is TGTGCCAGCGCCAGACAGGGGGGCTGGGGCTACACCTTC. Protein product: CASARQGGWGYTF.

This clone was recorded at least ten times. The V call is TRBV5-4, the J call TRBJ2-7; 7 bases line up with TRBD1. V gave up 0 bases and J gave up 5 bases; unmatched junction bases: 2. The CDR3 contains 13 residues. Germline assignment: CDR1 SGHNT and CDR2 YYREEE (reference sequence). The CDR3 reads CASSLGQGNEQYF. The CDR3 DNA reads as TGTGCCAGCAGCTTGGGACAGGGCAACGAGCAGTACTTC.

This chain links TRBV28 with TRBJ1-5; TRBD1 is a possible D gene (5 bases). V was clipped by 6 bases and J by 2 bases, with 14 bases between them. This CDR3 is 15 amino acids long. Germline-derived CDR1 and CDR2 are MDHEN and SYDVKM. The CDR3 loop reads CASRLGGAGNQPQHF. The CDR3 nucleotides are TGTGCCAGCAGGCTGGGTGGGGCAGGCAATCAGCCCCAGCATTTT.

The rearrangement links TRBV9 to TRBJ2-2, with TRBD2 as a possible D gene (5 bases). CDR3 length equals 15 residues. The ends were cut back, 0 bases at V and 7 bases at J, with 13 bases in the middle. Germline lookup yields CDR1 SGDLS and CDR2 YYNGEE. The CDR3 DNA sequence: TGTGCCAGCAGCGTAGGAGGGTGGTTAGACGGGGAGCTGTTTTTT. It encodes CASSVGGWLDGELFF.

Regarding this clone: The likely explanation is a read error, given a far larger clone one base away. The gene calls are TRBV28 and TRBJ2-7; TRBD2 matches 10 bases. The germline V gene encodes CDR1 MDHEN and CDR2 SYDVKM. The CDR3 sequence is 15 residues long. The CDR3 DNA is TGTGCCAGCAGTTTAAGTCCTAGCGGGAGCTACGAGCAGTGCTTC. As protein: CASSLSPSGSYEQCF. The full variable domain, completed using reference TRBV28 and TRBJ2-7, is DVKVTQSSRYLVKRTGEKVFLECVQDMDHENMFWYRQDPGLGLRLIYFSYDVKMKEKGDIPEGYSVSREKKERFSLILESASTNQTSMYLCASSLSPSGSYEQCFGPGTRLTVT.

The chain is built from TRBV4-2 and TRBJ1-4; no clear D. CDR1 and CDR2 from the germline V gene are LGHNA and YNFKEQ. The CDR3 covers 14 residues. Trimming cost V 1 base and J 6 bases, with 9 bases left between them. The CDR3 sequence is CASSQGQRDEKLFF. DNA of the CDR3: TGTGCCAGCAGCCAAGGGCAGCGGGATGAAAAACTGTTTTTT.

The chain is built from TRBV5-1 and TRBJ2-5, with D unclear. This CDR3 has 14 amino acids. Trimming took off 4 bases at V and 2 bases at J, with 12 bases between the two ends. Germline V gene data show CDR1 as SGHRS and CDR2 as YFSETQ. The DNA of the CDR3 is TGCGCCAGCAGCGGAGACGGAATACAAGAGACCCAGTACTTC. It is translated as CASSGDGIQETQYF.

Note on this clone: Only one base separates this from a far larger clonotype, so it likely reflects a read error. V is TRBV10-2 and J is TRBJ1-5; 7 bases fit TRBD1. Trimming at V came to 8 bases and at J to 5 bases, leaving 9 bases not matched to a gene. The germline CDR1 and CDR2 sequences are WSHSY and SAAADI. The CDR3 contains 14 residues. The CDR3 nucleotides are TGCGCCAGCGGTTACGGGACAGTCTATCAGCCCCAGCATTTT. Translation gives CASGYGTVYQPQHF.

This clone has more than one count but fewer than ten. This chain joins TRBV6-1 and TRBJ2-1; D is ambiguous. Germline CDR1 MNHNS, CDR2 SASEGT. Trimming stripped 10 bases from V and 4 bases from J, with 17 bases between. This CDR3 is built from 14 residues. The CDR3 region is CATSHSIEYNEQFF. The CDR3 DNA reads as TGTGCCACCTCCCACTCCATAGAGTACAATGAGCAGTTCTTC.

This chain connects TRBV2 to TRBJ2-3; 7 bases match TRBD2. CDR3 length: 15 amino acids. Trimming removed 7 bases from V and 1 base from J; junction bases left unmatched: 8. CDR1 and CDR2 from the germline V gene are SNHLY and FYNNEI. The CDR3 sequence is CASKLSAGRTDTQYF. The CDR3 nucleotides are TGTGCCAGCAAACTCTCAGCGGGGCGCACAGATACGCAGTATTTT.